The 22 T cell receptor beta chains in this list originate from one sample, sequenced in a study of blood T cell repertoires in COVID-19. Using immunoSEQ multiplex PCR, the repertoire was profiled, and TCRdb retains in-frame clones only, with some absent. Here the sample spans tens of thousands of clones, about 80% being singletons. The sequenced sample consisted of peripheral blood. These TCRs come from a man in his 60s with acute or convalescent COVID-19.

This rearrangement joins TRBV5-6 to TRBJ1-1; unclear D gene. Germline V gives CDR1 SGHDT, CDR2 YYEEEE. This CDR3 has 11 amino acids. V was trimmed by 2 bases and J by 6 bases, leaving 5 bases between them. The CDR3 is CASSLRAEAFF. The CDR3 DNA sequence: TGTGCCAGCAGCTTACGGGCTGAAGCTTTCTTT.

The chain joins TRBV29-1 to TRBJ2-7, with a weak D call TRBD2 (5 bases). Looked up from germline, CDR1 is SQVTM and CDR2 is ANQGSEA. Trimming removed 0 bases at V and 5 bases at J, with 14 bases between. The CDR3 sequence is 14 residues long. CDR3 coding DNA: TGCAGCGTTGAAGAATCCGGGAAGGCTAACGAGCAGTACTTC. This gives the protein CSVEESGKANEQYF.

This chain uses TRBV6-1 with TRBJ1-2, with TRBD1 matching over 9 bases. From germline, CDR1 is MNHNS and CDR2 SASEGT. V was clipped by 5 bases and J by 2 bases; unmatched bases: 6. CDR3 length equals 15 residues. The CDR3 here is CASSTTGGRNYGYTF. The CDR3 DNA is TGTGCCAGCAGTACAACAGGGGGCCGAAACTATGGCTACACCTTC.

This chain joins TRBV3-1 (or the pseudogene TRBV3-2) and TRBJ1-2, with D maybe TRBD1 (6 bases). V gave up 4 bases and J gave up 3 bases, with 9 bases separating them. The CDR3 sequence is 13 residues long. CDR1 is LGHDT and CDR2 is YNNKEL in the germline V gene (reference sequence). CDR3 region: CASSPGQHYGYTF. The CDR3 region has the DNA TGTGCCAGCAGCCCCGGACAGCACTATGGCTACACCTTC.

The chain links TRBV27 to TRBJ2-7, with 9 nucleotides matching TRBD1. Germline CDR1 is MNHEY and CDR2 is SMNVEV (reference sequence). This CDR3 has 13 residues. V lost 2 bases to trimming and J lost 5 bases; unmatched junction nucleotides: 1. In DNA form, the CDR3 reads TGTGCCAGCAGTTTAGGACAGGGGAACGAGCAGTACTTC. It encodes CASSLGQGNEQYF.

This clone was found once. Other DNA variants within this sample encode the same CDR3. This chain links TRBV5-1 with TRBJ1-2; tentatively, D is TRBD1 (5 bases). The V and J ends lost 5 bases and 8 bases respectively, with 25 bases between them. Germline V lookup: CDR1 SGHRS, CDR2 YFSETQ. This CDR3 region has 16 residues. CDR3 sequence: CASSSRGHPDADGYTF. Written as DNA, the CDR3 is TGCGCCAGCAGTTCTCGCGGACATCCGGACGCGGACGGCTACACCTTC.

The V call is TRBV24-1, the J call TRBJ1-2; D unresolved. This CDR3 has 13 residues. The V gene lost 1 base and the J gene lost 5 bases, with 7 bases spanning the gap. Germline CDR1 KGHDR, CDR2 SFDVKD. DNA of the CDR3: TGTGCCACCAGTGATTTCGGGGAGTATGGCTACACCTTC. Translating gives CATSDFGEYGYTF.

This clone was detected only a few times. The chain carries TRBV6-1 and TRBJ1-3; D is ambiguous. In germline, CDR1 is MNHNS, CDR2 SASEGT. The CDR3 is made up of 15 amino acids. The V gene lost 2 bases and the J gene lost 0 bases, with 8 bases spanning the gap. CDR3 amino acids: CASSEPLLSGNTIYF. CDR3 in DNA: TGTGCCAGCAGTGAACCCCTCCTCTCTGGAAACACCATATATTTT.

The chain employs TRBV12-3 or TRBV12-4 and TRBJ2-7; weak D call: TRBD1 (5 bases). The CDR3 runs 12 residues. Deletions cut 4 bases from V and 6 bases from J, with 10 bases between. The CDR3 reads CASSSTVTEQYF. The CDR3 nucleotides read TGTGCCAGCAGTTCGACAGTCACCGAGCAGTACTTC.

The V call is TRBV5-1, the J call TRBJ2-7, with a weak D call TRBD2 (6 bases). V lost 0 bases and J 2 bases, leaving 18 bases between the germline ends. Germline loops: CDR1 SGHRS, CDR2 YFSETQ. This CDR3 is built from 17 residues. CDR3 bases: TGCGCCAGCAGCTTGGCGGGGGAGGCACACGGGACCTACGAGCAGTACTTC. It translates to CASSLAGEAHGTYEQYF.

The CDR3 reads CASSFIQGARFEAFF. The CDR3 DNA reads as TGTGCCAGCAGTTTCATACAGGGGGCGCGGTTTGAAGCTTTCTTT. The V gene is TRBV28, the J gene TRBJ1-1; 9 bases are shared with TRBD1. Germline assignment: CDR1 MDHEN and CDR2 SYDVKM. The junction had 9 bases not matched to a gene; V was cut back by 3 bases and J by 7 bases. The CDR3 has 15 amino acids. Drawing the rest from reference TRBV28 and TRBJ1-1, the complete variable domain is DVKVTQSSRYLVKRTGEKVFLECVQDMDHENMFWYRQDPGLGLRLIYFSYDVKMKEKGDIPEGYSVSREKKERFSLILESASTNQTSMYLCASSFIQGARFEAFFGQGTRLTVV.

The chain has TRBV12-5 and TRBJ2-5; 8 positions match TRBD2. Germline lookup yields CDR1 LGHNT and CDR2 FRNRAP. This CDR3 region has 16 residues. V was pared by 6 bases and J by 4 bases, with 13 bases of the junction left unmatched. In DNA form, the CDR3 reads TGTGCTAGTGGACCCCCCGAGCGGGGGCTATCAGAGACCCAGTACTTC. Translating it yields CASGPPERGLSETQYF. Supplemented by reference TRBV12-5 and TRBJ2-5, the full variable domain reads DARVTQTPRHKVTEMGQEVTMRCQPILGHNTVFWYRQTMMQGLELLAYFRNRAPLDDSGMPKDRFSAEMPDATLATLKIQPSEPRDSAVYFCASGPPERGLSETQYFGPGTRLLVL.

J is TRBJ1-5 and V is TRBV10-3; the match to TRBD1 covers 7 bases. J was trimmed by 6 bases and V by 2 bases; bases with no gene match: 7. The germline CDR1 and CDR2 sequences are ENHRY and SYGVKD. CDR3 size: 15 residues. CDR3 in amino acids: CAISETDRVGQPQHF. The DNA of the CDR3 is TGTGCCATCAGTGAGACAGACAGGGTCGGTCAGCCCCAGCATTTT.

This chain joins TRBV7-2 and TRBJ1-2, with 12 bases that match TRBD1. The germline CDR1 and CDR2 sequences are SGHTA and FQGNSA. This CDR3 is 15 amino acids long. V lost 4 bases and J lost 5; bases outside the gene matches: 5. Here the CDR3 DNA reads TGTGCCAGCAGCTCCCCGGGACAGGGGGCGTATGGCTACACCTTC. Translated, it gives CASSSPGQGAYGYTF.

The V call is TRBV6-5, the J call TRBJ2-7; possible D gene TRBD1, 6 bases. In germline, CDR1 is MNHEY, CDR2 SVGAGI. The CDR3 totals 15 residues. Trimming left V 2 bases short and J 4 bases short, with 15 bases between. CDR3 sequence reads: CASSYDGTGMYEQYF. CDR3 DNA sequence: TGTGCCAGCAGTTACGATGGCACAGGGATGTACGAGCAGTACTTC.

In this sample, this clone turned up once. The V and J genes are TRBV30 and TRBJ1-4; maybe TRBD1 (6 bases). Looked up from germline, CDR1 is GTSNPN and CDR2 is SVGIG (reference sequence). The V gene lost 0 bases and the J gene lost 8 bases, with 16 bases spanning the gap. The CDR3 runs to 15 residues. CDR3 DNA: TGTGCCTGGAGTGTACTGGACAGCGTGGGGGAAAAACTGTTTTTT. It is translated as CAWSVLDSVGEKLFF.

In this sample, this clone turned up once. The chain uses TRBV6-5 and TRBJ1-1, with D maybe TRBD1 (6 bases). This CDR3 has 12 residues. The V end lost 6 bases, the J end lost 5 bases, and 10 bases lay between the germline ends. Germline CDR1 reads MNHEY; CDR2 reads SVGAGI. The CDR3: CASRSGVTEAFF. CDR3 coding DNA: TGTGCCAGCAGATCAGGGGTTACTGAAGCTTTCTTT.

The CDR3 region is CASSYGGGPNEKLFF. The CDR3 bases are TGTGCCAGCAGTTACGGTGGAGGGCCTAATGAAAAACTGTTTTTT. This chain links TRBV6-5 with TRBJ1-4, with unresolved D. This CDR3 has 15 amino acids. Trimming left V 2 bases short and J 3 bases short, with 10 bases between. Germline loops: CDR1 MNHEY, CDR2 SVGAGI.

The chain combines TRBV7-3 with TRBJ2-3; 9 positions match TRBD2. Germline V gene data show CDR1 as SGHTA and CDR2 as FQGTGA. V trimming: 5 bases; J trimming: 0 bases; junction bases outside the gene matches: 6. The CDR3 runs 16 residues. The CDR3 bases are TGTGCCAGCAGCCGCGGCGGGGGGGTGAGCACAGATACGCAGTATTTT. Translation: CASSRGGGVSTDTQYF.

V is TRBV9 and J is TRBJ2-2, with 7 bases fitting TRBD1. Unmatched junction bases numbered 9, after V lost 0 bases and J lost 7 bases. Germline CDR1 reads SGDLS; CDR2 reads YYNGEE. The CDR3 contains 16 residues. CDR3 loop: CASSVAEDRPHGELFF. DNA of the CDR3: TGTGCCAGCAGCGTAGCGGAGGACAGGCCTCACGGGGAGCTGTTTTTT.

The CDR3: CASSLDRGGYGYTF. CDR3 nucleotides: TGTGCCAGCAGCTTGGACAGGGGAGGATATGGCTACACCTTC. This chain uses TRBV7-9 with TRBJ1-2; TRBD1 matches 9 bases. Germline V gene sequence: CDR1 SEHNR, CDR2 FQNEAQ (reference sequence). The CDR3 extends over 14 amino acids. V was clipped by 3 bases and J by 5 bases; unmatched bases: 4.

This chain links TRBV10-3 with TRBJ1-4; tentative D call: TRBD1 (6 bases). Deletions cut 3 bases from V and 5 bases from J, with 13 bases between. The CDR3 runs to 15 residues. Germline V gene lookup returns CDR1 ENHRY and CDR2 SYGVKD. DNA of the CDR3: TGTGCCATCAGTGACCTACAGGGCTCAAATGAAAAACTGTTTTTT. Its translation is CAISDLQGSNEKLFF.